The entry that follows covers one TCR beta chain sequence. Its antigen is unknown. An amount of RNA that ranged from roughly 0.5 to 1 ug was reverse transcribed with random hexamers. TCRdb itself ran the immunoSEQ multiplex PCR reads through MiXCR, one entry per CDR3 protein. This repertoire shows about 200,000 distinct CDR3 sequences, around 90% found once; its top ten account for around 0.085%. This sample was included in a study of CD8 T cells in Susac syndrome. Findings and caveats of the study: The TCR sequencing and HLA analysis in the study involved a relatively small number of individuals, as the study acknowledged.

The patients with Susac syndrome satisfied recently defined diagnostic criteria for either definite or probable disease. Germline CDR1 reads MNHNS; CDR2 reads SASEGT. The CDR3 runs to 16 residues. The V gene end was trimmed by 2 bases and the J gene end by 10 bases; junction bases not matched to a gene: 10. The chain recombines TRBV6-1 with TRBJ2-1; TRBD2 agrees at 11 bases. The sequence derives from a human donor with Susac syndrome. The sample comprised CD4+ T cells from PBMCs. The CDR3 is CASSEFRLAGLGEQFF. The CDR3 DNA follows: TGTGCCAGCAGTGAATTTCGACTAGCGGGATTGGGAGAGCAGTTCTTC.